The clone carrying this T cell receptor beta chain was counted only a few times. What it recognizes is unknown. Germline assignment: CDR1 LGHNA and CDR2 YSLEER. This CDR3 is 19 amino acids long. Trimming took 1 base from V and 0 from J; bases not matched to a gene: 13. The study reverse transcribed the entire isolated RNA, so it sequenced expressed TCRB transcripts. The protocol was immunoSEQ multiplex PCR, while the TCRdb copy is restricted to in-frame clones and leaves out a portion. The sample yields fewer than 200,000 clones, about 8.1% seen once. The sample originates from a study of beta chain features in type 1 diabetes. Overall study: Sorted cells, roughly 98,000,000 in number, were examined across all samples. Study-wide findings and caveats: Patients with Type 1 diabetes showed moderately but significantly shorter TCRB CDR3s in all four CD4+ subsets. Among type 1 diabetes patients, VDJ junctions had fewer insertions and more deletions.

This sequence originates from a man younger than 30 in good health. The sample comprised central memory CD4+ T cells from blood. J is TRBJ2-7 and V is TRBV4-3, with 9 bases matching TRBD2. CDR3 nucleotide sequence: TGCGCCAGCAGCCAAGGACCAGCTAGCGGGATCTCCCACTCCTACGAGCAGTACTTC. It codes for CASSQGPASGISHSYEQYF.